Presented here are 5 T cell receptor beta chains from one specimen sequenced in a study of blood T cell repertoires in COVID-19. This table comes from immunoSEQ multiplex PCR, and its TCRdb copy is limited to in-frame clones, with some not included. The sample yields 220,000 or so clones, 75% to 85% seen once. The source material was peripheral blood. These receptors were obtained from a woman of 80 years or more with COVID-19, enrolled during active disease.

This clone was counted a few times. The rearrangement links TRBV10-1 to TRBJ2-1; TRBD2 is a possible D gene (7 bases). The V gene's germline CDR1 is WNHNN and CDR2 SYGVQD (reference sequence). Trimming pared 1 base from V and 8 bases from J, leaving 15 bases between. The CDR3 has 15 amino acids. The CDR3 bases are TGCGCCAGCAGTGAGTTGTGGGGGGGCTCGGATGAGCAGTTCTTC. Its translation: CASSELWGGSDEQFF.

The V gene is TRBV7-9, the J gene TRBJ1-2; 7 bases match TRBD1. The CDR3 has 14 residues. Germline V CDR1 and CDR2: SEHNR, FQNEAQ (reference sequence). With 5 bases clipped from V and 4 bases from J, the junction kept 7 bases outside the gene matches. The CDR3 coding sequence is TGTGCCAGCAGCCGGGACAGAGGTGCCTATGGCTACACCTTC. It encodes CASSRDRGAYGYTF.

V usage is TRBV6-4 and J usage is TRBJ2-7, with 9 bases that match TRBD1. CDR3 length equals 15 residues. V lost 11 bases and J lost 2; bases outside the gene matches: 13. Germline loops: CDR1 MRHNA, CDR2 SNTAGT. The CDR3 region has the DNA TGTGCCTGCCCGCCGGGGGACAGGGCACCCTACGAGCAGTACTTC. It encodes CACPPGDRAPYEQYF.

This clone was seen at least ten times. V and J are TRBV9 and TRBJ1-4; D ambiguous. Germline CDR1 and CDR2: SGDLS and YYNGEE. V was shortened by 3 bases and J by 7 bases, with 19 bases between the two germline ends. The CDR3 contains 16 residues. CDR3 DNA sequence: TGTGCCAGCAGCGGACACGTGGCCGGCCGGGGTGAAAAACTGTTTTTT. It codes for CASSGHVAGRGEKLFF. Complete variable domain (other parts from reference TRBV9 and TRBJ1-4): DSGVTQTPKHLITATGQRVTLRCSPRSGDLSVYWYQQSLDQGLQFLIQYYNGEERAKGNILERFSAQQFPDLHSELNLSSLELGDSALYFCASSGHVAGRGEKLFFGSGTQLSVL.

The CDR3 here is CASSPRENTEAFF. CDR3 DNA sequence: TGTGCCAGTAGTCCCCGGGAGAACACTGAAGCTTTCTTT. V is TRBV19 and J is TRBJ1-1; no reliable D call. V was trimmed by 5 bases and J by 1 base, leaving 8 bases between them. There are 13 residues in the CDR3. Germline CDR1 is LNHDA and CDR2 is SQIVND (reference sequence).